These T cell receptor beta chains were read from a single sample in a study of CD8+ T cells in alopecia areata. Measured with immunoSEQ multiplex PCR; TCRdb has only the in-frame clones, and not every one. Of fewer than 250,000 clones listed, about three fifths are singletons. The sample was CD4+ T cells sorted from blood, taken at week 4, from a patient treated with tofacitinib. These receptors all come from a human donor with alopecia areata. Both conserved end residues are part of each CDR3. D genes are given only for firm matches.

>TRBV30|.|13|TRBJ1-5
CAWSWRDTQPQHF
TGTGCCTGGAGTTGGCGGGACACTCAGCCCCAGCATTTT
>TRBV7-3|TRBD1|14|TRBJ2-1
CASSSRQGADEQFF
TGTGCCAGCAGCTCTCGTCAGGGGGCCGATGAGCAGTTCTTC
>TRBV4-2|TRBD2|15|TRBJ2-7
CASSQELAGSYEQYF
TGTGCCAGCAGTCAAGAACTAGCGGGCTCCTACGAGCAGTACTTC
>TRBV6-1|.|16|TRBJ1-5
CASSGGQPGPNQPQHF
TGTGCCAGCAGTGGGGGACAACCGGGCCCCAATCAGCCCCAGCATTTT
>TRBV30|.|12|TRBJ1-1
CAQNRGAAEAFF
TGTGCCCAAAACCGGGGGGCTGCTGAAGCTTTCTTT
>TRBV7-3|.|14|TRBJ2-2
CASSILSNTGELFF
TGTGCCAGCAGCATCCTTTCGAACACCGGGGAGCTGTTTTTT
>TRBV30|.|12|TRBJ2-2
CAWGKGTGELFF
TGTGCCTGGGGAAAGGGGACCGGGGAGCTGTTTTTT
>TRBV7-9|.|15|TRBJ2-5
CASSPRGSGQETQYF
TGTGCCAGCAGCCCCCGGGGCAGCGGACAAGAGACCCAGTACTTC
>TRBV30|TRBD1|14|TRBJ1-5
CAWNSDRVGQPQHF
TGTGCCTGGAACTCTGACAGGGTGGGTCAGCCCCAGCATTTT
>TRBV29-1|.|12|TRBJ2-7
CSVDVGAYEQYF
TGCAGCGTTGATGTGGGGGCCTACGAGCAGTACTTC
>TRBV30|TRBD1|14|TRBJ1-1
CAWSWDSRDTEAFF
TGTGCCTGGAGTTGGGACAGTCGGGACACTGAAGCTTTCTTT
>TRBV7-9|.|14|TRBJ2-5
CASSFDKSQETQYF
TGTGCCAGCAGCTTCGACAAAAGCCAAGAGACCCAGTACTTC